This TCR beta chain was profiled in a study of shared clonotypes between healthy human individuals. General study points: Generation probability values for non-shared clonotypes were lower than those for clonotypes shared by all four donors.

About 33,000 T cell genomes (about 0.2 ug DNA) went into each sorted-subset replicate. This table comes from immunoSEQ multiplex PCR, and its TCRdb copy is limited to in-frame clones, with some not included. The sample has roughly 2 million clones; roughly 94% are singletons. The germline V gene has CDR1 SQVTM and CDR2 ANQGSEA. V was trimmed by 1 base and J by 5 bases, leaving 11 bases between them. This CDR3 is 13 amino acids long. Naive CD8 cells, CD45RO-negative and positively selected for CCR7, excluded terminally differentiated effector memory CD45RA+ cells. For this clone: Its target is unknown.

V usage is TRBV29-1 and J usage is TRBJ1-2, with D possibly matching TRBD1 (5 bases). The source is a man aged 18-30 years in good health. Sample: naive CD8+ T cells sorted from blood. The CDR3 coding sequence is TGCAGCGTTGAAGGACAGCAAGAATATGGCTACACCTTC. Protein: CSVEGQQEYGYTF. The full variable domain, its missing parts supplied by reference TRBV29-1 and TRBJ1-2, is SAVISQKPSRDICQRGTSLTIQCQVDSQVTMMFWYRQQPGQSLTLIATANQGSEATYESGFVIDKFPISRPNLTFSTLTVSNMSPEDSSIYLCSVEGQQEYGYTFGSGTRLTVV.